The text below deals with one TCR beta chain. Its antigen is undetermined. The data belong to a study of cytomegalovirus exposure and HLA in healthy donors. On the study more broadly: Prior work identified 120 million or so unique TCR beta sequences in some 200 million T cells. Findings and limits, study-wide: What was likely a sequencing artifact was a cluster of highly shared sequence variants.

A multiplex PCR was run with 60 Vbeta primers and 13 Jbeta primers. TCRdb keeps only in-frame clones here, not all; method: immunoSEQ multiplex PCR. The table includes 95,000 to 150,000 clones, more than 60% detected once. Germline V gene lookup returns CDR1 MNHEY and CDR2 SMNVEV (reference sequence). The CDR3 contains 13 residues. The V gene lost 3 bases and the J gene lost 8 bases, with 8 bases spanning the gap. This receptor was identified in a middle-aged woman in good health and CMV-seropositive. The sequenced sample was PBMCs. The rearrangement joins TRBV27 to TRBJ1-6; D is unclear. The CDR3: CASSFEGDSPLHF. CDR3 nucleotide sequence: TGTGCCAGCAGTTTTGAGGGTGATTCACCCCTCCACTTT.